Included here is one T cell receptor (beta chain) sequence, with context. The sample holds a few counts of this clone. The clone's antigen remains unknown. The input lacks base qualities; no much larger clone sits a single base away. The sample comes from a study of T cell changes during pregnancy in multiple sclerosis (dated by TCRdb to the late 2010s). The study in broad terms: The study examined how the T cell repertoire changed over the course of pregnancy in women with multiple sclerosis.

Library preparation was by the immunoSEQ multiplex PCR assay. Imported from immuneACCESS, the table was reduced by TCRdb to in-frame sequences with V and J called. These copies leave out some clones; in studies compared against another copy, an unresolved V gene accounts for under half, and the cause of the remainder is not known. For this sample the table gives about 75,000 clones, of which about 93% were detected only once. The top ten clonotypes cover roughly 0.14% of the sample. V and J are trimmed by 4 bases and 4 bases, and the gene matches miss 20 bases of the junction. Including the terminal cysteine and phenylalanine, the CDR3 comprises 19 residues. The only DNA kept is the CDR3, 57 bases in frame from the first base. CDR1 and CDR2 were assigned from the germline V gene as SGHDN and FVKESK.

The specimen comprised CD4+ T cells from peripheral blood mononuclear cells, sampled after pregnancy. The sequence joins TRBV14 to TRBJ2-7, with 9 bases in between that match TRBD1. This clonotype originated in a female donor with multiple sclerosis, enrolled in a pregnancy study. This receptor has the CDR3 CASSPRGQGRVIGLYEQYF. The sequence in DNA is TGTGCCAGCAGCCCCCGCGGACAGGGGAGAGTTATCGGGCTTTACGAGCAGTACTTC.